Following are 5 T cell receptor beta chains from one sample sequenced in a study of cytomegalovirus exposure and HLA in healthy donors. Use of 60 Vbeta and 13 Jbeta primers characterized the PCR. The protocol was immunoSEQ multiplex PCR, while the TCRdb copy is restricted to in-frame clones and leaves out a portion. Among 150,000 to 200,000 clones listed, around 80% were seen once. The sequenced material came from PBMCs. The source of these receptors is a man between 45 and 60 years old in good health and CMV-seropositive.

V gene TRBV11-2 combines with J gene TRBJ1-3; tentative D call: TRBD1 (6 bases). The CDR3 extends over 15 amino acids. Trimming removed 3 bases from V and 0 bases from J, with 9 bases in between. The germline V gene has CDR1 SGHAT and CDR2 FQNNGV. The CDR3: CASSFDRSSGNTIYF. CDR3 bases: TGTGCCAGCAGCTTCGACAGGTCCTCTGGAAACACCATATATTTT.

The chain recombines TRBV9 with TRBJ1-4; possibly TRBD1 for D (6 bases). V lost 4 bases and J 4 bases, leaving 20 bases between the germline ends. The CDR3 spans 17 residues. Germline loops: CDR1 SGDLS, CDR2 YYNGEE. DNA for the CDR3: TGTGCCAGCAGCCACGGACAGAGTTTGGGTTATAATGAAAAACTGTTTTTT. This translates into CASSHGQSLGYNEKLFF.

This chain links TRBV5-1 with TRBJ2-2; 14 nucleotides match TRBD2. CDR1 and CDR2 (germline): SGHRS, YFSETQ. The CDR3 length is 18 residues. The ends lost 3 bases at V and 4 bases at J; junction bases unmatched: 8. The CDR3 region has the DNA TGCGCCAGCAGCTCTTCGACTAGCGGGGGGGCCGGCACCGGGGAGCTGTTTTTT. It specifies CASSSSTSGGAGTGELFF.

The V and J genes are TRBV25-1 and TRBJ1-2; no clear D gene. The V and J ends lost 2 bases and 3 bases respectively, with 13 bases between them. This CDR3 has 15 amino acids. Germline-derived CDR1 and CDR2 are MGHDK and SYGVNS. The CDR3 DNA reads as TGTGCCAGCAGTGAACCCGGGGTGGGGTACTATGGCTACACCTTC. This sequence encodes CASSEPGVGYYGYTF.

The chain is built from TRBV5-1 and TRBJ1-2; D possibly corresponds to TRBD1 (5 bases). This CDR3 contains 16 residues. Trimming removed 4 bases from V and 4 bases from J, with 20 bases in between. The V gene's germline CDR1 is SGHRS and CDR2 YFSETQ. Here the CDR3 reads CASSLEPGEAGYGYTF. DNA of the CDR3: TGCGCCAGCAGCCTGGAGCCGGGGGAAGCTGGCTATGGCTACACCTTC.